The 14 T cell receptor beta chains below come from one sample, sequenced in a study of Tregs in tolerant kidney transplant recipients. Generated by immunoSEQ multiplex PCR, the TCRdb table keeps only in-frame clones and is missing some. The table shows 60,000 to 70,000 clones, with roughly 92% occurring only once. The input for sequencing was CD8+ T cells from blood, taken before the transplant. All receptors come from a human donor who received a combined kidney and bone marrow transplant.

The J gene is TRBJ2-5, the V gene TRBV10-3, with 12 bases aligning to TRBD1. Germline V gene sequence: CDR1 ENHRY, CDR2 SYGVKD. V shed 11 bases and J 5 bases; nucleotides not matched to a gene: 6. This CDR3 has 13 residues. The CDR3 protein is CASGTGGLETQYF. In nucleotides, the CDR3 is TGTGCCTCCGGGACAGGGGGCTTGGAGACCCAGTACTTC.

This sequence joins TRBV11-2 and TRBJ1-2; a weak D match, TRBD1 (6 bases). Trimming stripped 5 bases from V and 0 bases from J, with 25 bases between. This CDR3 has 19 amino acids. CDR1 SGHAT and CDR2 FQNNGV come from the germline V gene. The chain's CDR3 is CASSPVRGGAPVANYGYTF. In DNA form, the CDR3 reads TGTGCCAGCAGCCCCGTTCGGGGGGGCGCCCCGGTTGCTAACTATGGCTACACCTTC.

J is TRBJ2-7 and V is TRBV5-1; 11 bases fit TRBD2. CDR3 length equals 13 residues. The J segment lost 5 bases and the V segment lost 2 bases, leaving 0 bases of the junction unmatched. Germline loops: CDR1 SGHRS, CDR2 YFSETQ. The CDR3 region has the DNA TGCGCCAGCAGCTTACTAGCGGGAGACGAGCAGTACTTC. Protein sequence: CASSLLAGDEQYF.

The rearrangement joins TRBV19 to TRBJ2-3, with 7 bases lining up with TRBD2. The CDR3 has 16 residues. Germline-derived CDR1 and CDR2 are LNHDA and SQIVND (reference sequence). With V trimmed by 5 bases and J by 5 bases, 13 bases remained unmatched. For the CDR3, the DNA is TGTGCCAGTAGTTCAATGGGGCGGGAGTTGGTAGATACGCAGTATTTT. Translated: CASSSMGRELVDTQYF.

V gene TRBV28 combines with J gene TRBJ2-2, with 9 bases matching TRBD1. V shed 5 bases, J shed 7 bases, and the junction held 8 bases outside the gene matches. The CDR3 sequence is 15 residues long. Germline V gene data show CDR1 as MDHEN and CDR2 as SYDVKM. The CDR3 DNA follows: TGTGCCAGCAGTCCCTCCGGACAGGGGTTCGGGGAGCTGTTTTTT. This translates into CASSPSGQGFGELFF.

The V and J genes are TRBV29-1 and TRBJ2-1, with 10 bases matching TRBD2. The CDR3 has 13 amino acids. Germline trimming cut 5 bases from V and 7 bases from J; bases unmatched to any gene: 5. Germline CDR1 reads SQVTM; CDR2 reads ANQGSEA. This CDR3 reads CSVSGGAKNEQFF. Here the CDR3 DNA reads TGCAGCGTTAGCGGGGGGGCCAAGAATGAGCAGTTCTTC.

The chain has TRBV19 and TRBJ2-2, with no clear D. The CDR3 is 17 amino acids. Germline V gives CDR1 LNHDA, CDR2 SQIVND (reference sequence). Trimming took 3 bases from V and 2 from J, leaving 16 bases between them. DNA for the CDR3: TGTGCCAGTAGTATTTCGTCAGGCGAAGCAAACACCGGGGAGCTGTTTTTT. Protein sequence: CASSISSGEANTGELFF.

The rearrangement joins TRBV4-1 to TRBJ1-2; 7 bases agree with TRBD1. The V gene's germline CDR1 is MGHRA and CDR2 YSYEKL. The CDR3 extends over 15 amino acids. V gave up 0 bases and J gave up 4 bases; unmatched junction bases: 5. CDR3 DNA: TGCGCCAGCAGCCAAGACGGACAGGAGGGCTATGGCTACACCTTC. Translating it yields CASSQDGQEGYGYTF.

The chain links TRBV29-1 to TRBJ2-2; maybe TRBD2 (6 bases). Trimming took 5 bases from V and 1 from J, leaving 8 bases between them. The germline gives CDR1 SQVTM, CDR2 ANQGSEA. This CDR3 is 13 amino acids long. The DNA for the CDR3 is TGCAGCGTTCGGGGACTGAACACCGGGGAGCTGTTTTTT. Its protein is CSVRGLNTGELFF.

This clone was found once. The J gene is TRBJ2-1, the V gene TRBV19; 13 nucleotides line up with TRBD2. V dropped 1 base and J dropped 7; count of bases not matched to a gene: 7. The CDR3 is made up of 17 amino acids. From germline, CDR1 is LNHDA and CDR2 SQIVND (reference sequence). Written as DNA, the CDR3 is TGTGCCAGTAGTATAGCGACTAGCGGGAGGTATACAAATGAGCAGTTCTTC. Amino acid sequence: CASSIATSGRYTNEQFF.

Points on this clone: Germline is not matched at one junction end, which may reflect a read error. J is TRBJ2-1 and V is TRBV27; TRBD2 is a possible D gene (6 bases). There are 15 residues in the CDR3. Germline CDR1 and CDR2: MNHEY and SMNVEV (reference sequence). DNA of the CDR3: TGTGCCAGTAGTTTACACGGGAGCCCTTACAATGAGCAGTTCTTC. It yields the protein CASSLHGSPYNEQFF.

In its sample, this clone was seen once. The V gene is TRBV5-1, the J gene TRBJ2-5; TRBD2 matches at 11 bases. Germline trimming cut 2 bases from V and 2 bases from J; bases unmatched to any gene: 11. Germline assignment: CDR1 SGHRS and CDR2 YFSETQ. The CDR3 is made up of 18 amino acids. The CDR3 spells CASSFLSGTSGQQETQYF. In DNA form, the CDR3 reads TGCGCCAGCAGCTTCTTAAGCGGGACTAGCGGCCAACAAGAGACCCAGTACTTC.

This chain joins TRBV15 and TRBJ2-7; 8 positions match TRBD1. This CDR3 spans 15 amino acids. The germline gives CDR1 LNHNV, CDR2 YYDKDF (reference sequence). Trimming took 8 bases from V and 0 from J; bases not matched to a gene: 9. CDR3 DNA sequence: TGTGCCACCTCCAGGGGGCCCAGGAGCTCCTACGAGCAGTACTTC. It specifies CATSRGPRSSYEQYF.

For this clone: This CDR3 is also generated by other DNA sequences in the sample. The V gene is TRBV7-6, the J gene TRBJ1-6; 7 bases map to TRBD1. V shed 1 base and J 7 bases; nucleotides not matched to a gene: 4. The germline V gene has CDR1 SGHVS and CDR2 FNYEAQ. The CDR3 totals 15 residues. The CDR3 here is CASSLGTGYNSPLHF. CDR3 in DNA: TGTGCCAGCAGCTTAGGGACAGGATACAATTCACCCCTCCACTTT.